Listed below are T cell receptor beta chains from one sample, sequenced in a study of T cell repertoires in ileal Crohn's disease. Here immunoSEQ multiplex PCR was the method, and the copy in TCRdb shows in-frame clones only, minus some. The sample lists roughly 4,000 clones, about 73% occurring once. The sample was ileal tissue. Receptors were obtained from an adult with Crohn's disease. Both conserved end residues are part of each CDR3. Fields, in order: V gene, J gene, D gene, clone size, CDR3 protein, CDR3 DNA. D genes are given only for firm matches. For some rows the clone size is stated as once, few or many, or as a class when expanded; others skip it.

V gene: TRBV19
J gene: TRBJ1-6
D gene: -
clone size: -
CDR3 protein: CASSIKEGRLGPLHF
CDR3 DNA: TGTGCCAGTAGTATTAAGGAGGGAAGGCTTGGACCCCTCCACTTT

V gene: TRBV19
J gene: TRBJ1-1
D gene: TRBD1
clone size: -
CDR3 protein: CASGPQGLGTEAFF
CDR3 DNA: TGTGCCAGCGGCCCACAGGGGTTGGGCACTGAAGCTTTCTTT

V gene: TRBV7-2
J gene: TRBJ2-2
D gene: -
clone size: -
CDR3 protein: CASSQRPGRGGELFF
CDR3 DNA: TGTGCCAGCAGCCAGCGGCCCGGGCGCGGCGGGGAGCTGTTTTTT

V gene: TRBV5-1
J gene: TRBJ2-6
D gene: -
clone size: -
CDR3 protein: CASSFTTGSLSGANVLTF
CDR3 DNA: TGCGCCAGCAGCTTTACCACAGGGAGTCTCTCTGGGGCCAACGTCCTGACTTTC

V gene: TRBV6-1
J gene: TRBJ2-2
D gene: -
clone size: -
CDR3 protein: CASSEASYGELFF
CDR3 DNA: TGTGCCAGCAGTGAAGCGAGTTACGGGGAGCTGTTTTTT

V gene: TRBV2
J gene: TRBJ1-1
D gene: -
clone size: -
CDR3 protein: CASSGSENTEAFF
CDR3 DNA: TGTGCCAGCAGTGGGTCAGAGAACACTGAAGCTTTCTTT

V gene: TRBV18
J gene: TRBJ2-1
D gene: -
clone size: few
CDR3 protein: CASSPDSSYNEQFF
CDR3 DNA: TGTGCCAGCTCTCCCGACAGTAGCTACAATGAGCAGTTCTTC

V gene: TRBV28
J gene: TRBJ2-1
D gene: -
clone size: -
CDR3 protein: CASSPPPGRTYNEQFF
CDR3 DNA: TGTGCCAGCAGTCCCCCCCCTGGCAGGACCTACAATGAGCAGTTCTTC

V gene: TRBV6-5
J gene: TRBJ1-2
D gene: TRBD1
clone size: -
CDR3 protein: CASSPDRGRDYGYTF
CDR3 DNA: TGTGCCAGCAGCCCGGACAGGGGTCGAGACTATGGCTACACCTTC

V gene: TRBV19
J gene: TRBJ1-6
D gene: TRBD1
clone size: once
CDR3 protein: CASSSASYRDRFYSPLHF
CDR3 DNA: TGTGCCAGTAGTTCTGCAAGCTATCGGGACAGGTTCTATTCACCCCTCCACTTT

V gene: TRBV20-1
J gene: TRBJ1-1
D gene: -
clone size: -
CDR3 protein: CSARDFPEAFF
CDR3 DNA: TGCAGTGCTAGAGATTTTCCGGAAGCTTTCTTT

V gene: TRBV2
J gene: TRBJ2-3
D gene: -
clone size: -
CDR3 protein: CASIWGRETDTQYF
CDR3 DNA: TGTGCCAGCATATGGGGGCGTGAAACAGATACGCAGTATTTT

V gene: TRBV12-5
J gene: TRBJ2-5
D gene: TRBD2
clone size: -
CDR3 protein: CASGGGGWETQYF
CDR3 DNA: TGTGCTAGTGGCGGGGGGGGATGGGAGACCCAGTACTTC

V gene: TRBV4-2
J gene: TRBJ1-2
D gene: TRBD1
clone size: -
CDR3 protein: CASSQQFGTVGYGYTF
CDR3 DNA: TGTGCCAGCAGCCAACAATTTGGGACAGTGGGCTATGGCTACACCTTC

V gene: TRBV7-9
J gene: TRBJ2-2
D gene: TRBD2
clone size: -
CDR3 protein: CASSATSGGNTGELFF
CDR3 DNA: TGTGCCAGCAGCGCTACTAGCGGGGGAAACACCGGGGAGCTGTTTTTT